This TCR beta chain was profiled in a study of OX40 agonist ivuxolimab in advanced cancers. Looking at the study overall: Patients got intravenous ivuxolimab at 0.01 to 10 mg/kg every 2 weeks. Study results and caveats: Relative to CD4+, CD8+ T cells held more expanded clones on average.

Points on this clone: Its antigen is unidentified.

Repertoires were generated with immunoSEQ multiplex PCR, while TCRdb's copy carries only in-frame clones and drops some. The sample carries approximately 74,000 clones, around 80% recorded once. CDR1 is LNHDA and CDR2 is SQIVND in the germline V gene (reference sequence). The V end lost 3 bases, the J end lost 0 bases, and 9 bases lay between the germline ends. This CDR3 region has 14 residues. The input for sequencing was CD4+ or CD8+ T cells sorted from blood, taken in a trial of the OX40 agonist ivuxolimab. This TCR derives from an adult with an advanced solid tumor such as melanoma, head and neck, liver or kidney cancer. The gene calls are TRBV19 and TRBJ2-7; D uncertain. CDR3 in amino acids: CASSMTFSSYEQYF. The DNA of the CDR3 is TGTGCCAGTAGTATGACATTTAGCTCCTACGAGCAGTACTTC.